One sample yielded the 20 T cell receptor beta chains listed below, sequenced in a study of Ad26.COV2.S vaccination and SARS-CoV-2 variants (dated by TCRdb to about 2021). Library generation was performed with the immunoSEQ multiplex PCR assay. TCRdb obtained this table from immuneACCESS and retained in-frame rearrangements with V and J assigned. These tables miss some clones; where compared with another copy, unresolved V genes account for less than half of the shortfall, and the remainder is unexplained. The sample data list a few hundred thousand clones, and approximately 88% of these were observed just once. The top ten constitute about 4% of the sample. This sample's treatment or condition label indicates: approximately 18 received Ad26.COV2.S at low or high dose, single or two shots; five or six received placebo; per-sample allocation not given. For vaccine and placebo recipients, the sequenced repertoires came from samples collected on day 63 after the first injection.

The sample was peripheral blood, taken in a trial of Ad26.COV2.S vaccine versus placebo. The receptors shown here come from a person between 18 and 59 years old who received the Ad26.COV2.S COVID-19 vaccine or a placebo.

The chain's CDR3 is CASSPFPGHAFF. In nucleotides, the CDR3 is TGTGCCAGCAGCCCCTTCCCCGGGCACGCTTTCTTT. The V gene is TRBV7-8, the J gene TRBJ1-1; no definite D call. The CDR3 sequence is 12 residues long. Germline V gene lookup returns CDR1 SGHVS and CDR2 FQNEAQ. V was trimmed by 5 bases and J by 11 bases, leaving 15 bases between them.

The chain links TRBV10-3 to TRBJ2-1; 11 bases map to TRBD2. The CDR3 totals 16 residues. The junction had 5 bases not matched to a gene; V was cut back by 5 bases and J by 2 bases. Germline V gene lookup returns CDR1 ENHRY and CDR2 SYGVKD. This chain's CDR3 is CAISTGTSGAYNEQFF. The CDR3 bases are TGTGCCATCAGTACCGGGACTAGCGGTGCCTACAATGAGCAGTTCTTC.

As DNA, the CDR3 is TGTGCCTGGAGGTCAGGCCGAACGAACACTGAAGCTTTCTTT. Translating gives CAWRSGRTNTEAFF. The chain links TRBV30 to TRBJ1-1; D not resolved. This CDR3 region has 14 residues. Germline values: CDR1 GTSNPN, CDR2 SVGIG (reference sequence). Trimming took off 3 bases at V and 1 base at J, with 12 bases between the two ends.

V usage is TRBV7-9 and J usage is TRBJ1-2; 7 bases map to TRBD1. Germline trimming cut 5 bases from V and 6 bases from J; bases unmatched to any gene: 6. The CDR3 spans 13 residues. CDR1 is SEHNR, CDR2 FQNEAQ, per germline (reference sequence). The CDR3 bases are TGTGCCAGCAGCCAAGGGGGCGCCGATGGCTACACCTTC. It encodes CASSQGGADGYTF.

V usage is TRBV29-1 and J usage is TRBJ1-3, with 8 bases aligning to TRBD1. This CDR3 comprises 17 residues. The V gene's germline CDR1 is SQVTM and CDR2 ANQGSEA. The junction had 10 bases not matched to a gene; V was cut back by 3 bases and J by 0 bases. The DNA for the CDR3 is TGCAGCGTTGATTCAGGGGGCCTTCTAAGCTCTGGAAACACCATATATTTT. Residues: CSVDSGGLLSSGNTIYF.

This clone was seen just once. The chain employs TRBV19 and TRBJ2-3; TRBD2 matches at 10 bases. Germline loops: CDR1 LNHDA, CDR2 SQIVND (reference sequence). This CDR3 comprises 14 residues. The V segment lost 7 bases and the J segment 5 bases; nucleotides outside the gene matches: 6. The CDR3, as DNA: TGTGCCAGTACTAGCGGGGGATCTGGAGATACGCAGTATTTT. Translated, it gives CASTSGGSGDTQYF.

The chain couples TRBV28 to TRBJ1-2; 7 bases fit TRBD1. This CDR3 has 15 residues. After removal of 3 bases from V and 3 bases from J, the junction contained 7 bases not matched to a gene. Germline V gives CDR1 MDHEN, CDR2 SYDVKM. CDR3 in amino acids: CASSFLTGWDYGYTF. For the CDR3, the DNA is TGTGCCAGCAGTTTCCTGACAGGGTGGGACTATGGCTACACCTTC.

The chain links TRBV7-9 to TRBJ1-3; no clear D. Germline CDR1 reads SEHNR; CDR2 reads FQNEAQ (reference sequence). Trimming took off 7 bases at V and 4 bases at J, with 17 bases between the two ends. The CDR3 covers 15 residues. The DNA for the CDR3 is TGTGCCAGCAATGTAATACAGCAACCGGGAAACACCATATATTTT. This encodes CASNVIQQPGNTIYF.

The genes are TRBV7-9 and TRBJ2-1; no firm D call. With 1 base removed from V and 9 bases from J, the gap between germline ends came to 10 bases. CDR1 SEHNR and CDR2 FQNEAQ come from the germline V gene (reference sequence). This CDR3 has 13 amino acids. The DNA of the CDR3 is TGTGCCAGCAGCTTAGTTGGGGTTAGTGAGCAGTTCTTC. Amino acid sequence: CASSLVGVSEQFF.

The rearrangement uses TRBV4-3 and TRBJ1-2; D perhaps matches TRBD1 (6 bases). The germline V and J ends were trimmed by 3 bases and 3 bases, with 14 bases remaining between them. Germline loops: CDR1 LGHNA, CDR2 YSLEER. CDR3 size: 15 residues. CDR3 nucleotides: TGCGCCAGCAGCCACGCTTACGGGGGCCACTATGGCTACACCTTC. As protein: CASSHAYGGHYGYTF.

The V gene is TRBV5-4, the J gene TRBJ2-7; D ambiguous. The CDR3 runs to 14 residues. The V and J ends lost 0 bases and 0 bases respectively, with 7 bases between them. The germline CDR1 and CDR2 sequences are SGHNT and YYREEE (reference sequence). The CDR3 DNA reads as TGTGCCAGCAGCTTGGAACTGAACTCCTACGAGCAGTACTTC. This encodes CASSLELNSYEQYF. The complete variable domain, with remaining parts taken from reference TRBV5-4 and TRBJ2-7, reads ETGVTQSPTHLIKTRGQQVTLRCSSQSGHNTVSWYQQALGQGPQFIFQYYREEENGRGNFPPRFSGLQFPNYSSELNVNALELDDSALYLCASSLELNSYEQYFGPGTRLTVT.

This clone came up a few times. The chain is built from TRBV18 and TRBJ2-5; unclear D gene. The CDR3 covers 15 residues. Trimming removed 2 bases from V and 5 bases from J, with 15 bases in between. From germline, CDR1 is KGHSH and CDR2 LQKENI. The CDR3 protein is CASSPNGPSSETQYF. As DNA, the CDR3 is TGTGCCAGCTCACCAAACGGACCTTCCTCGGAGACCCAGTACTTC.

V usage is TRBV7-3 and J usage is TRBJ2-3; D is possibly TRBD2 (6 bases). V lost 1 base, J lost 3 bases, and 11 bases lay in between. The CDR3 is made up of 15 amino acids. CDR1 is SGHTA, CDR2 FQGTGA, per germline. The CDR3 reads CASSLIGGRTDTQYF. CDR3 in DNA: TGTGCCAGCAGCTTAATTGGTGGGAGGACAGATACGCAGTATTTT.

The CDR3 region has the DNA TGTGCCAGCAGTGATGGTGTGGGCAGGCTTCGTCAGGAGACCCAGTACTTC. Translated, it gives CASSDGVGRLRQETQYF. This sequence joins TRBV25-1 and TRBJ2-5; D remains unclear. The CDR3 totals 17 residues. Germline V CDR1 and CDR2: MGHDK, SYGVNS. V was pared by 3 bases and J by 5 bases, with 22 bases between.

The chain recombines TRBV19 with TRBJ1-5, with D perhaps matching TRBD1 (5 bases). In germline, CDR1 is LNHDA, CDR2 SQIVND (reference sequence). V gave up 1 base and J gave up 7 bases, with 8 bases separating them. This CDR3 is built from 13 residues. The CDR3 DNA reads TGTGCCAGTAGTATAGGCAGGGAACAGCCCCAGCATTTT. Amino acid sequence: CASSIGREQPQHF.

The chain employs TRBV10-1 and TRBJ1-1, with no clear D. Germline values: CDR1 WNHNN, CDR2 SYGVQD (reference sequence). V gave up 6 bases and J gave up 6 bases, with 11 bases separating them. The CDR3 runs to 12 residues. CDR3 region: CASRVDIPEAFF. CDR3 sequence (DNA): TGCGCCAGCAGAGTAGACATTCCTGAAGCTTTCTTT.

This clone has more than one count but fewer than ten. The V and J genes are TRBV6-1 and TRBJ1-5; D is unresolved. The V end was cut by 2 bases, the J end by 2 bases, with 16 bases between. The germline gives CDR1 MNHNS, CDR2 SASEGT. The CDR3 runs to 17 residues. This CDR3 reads CASSESGMAGRNQPQHF. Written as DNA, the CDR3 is TGTGCCAGCAGTGAATCTGGTATGGCGGGTCGCAATCAGCCCCAGCATTTT.

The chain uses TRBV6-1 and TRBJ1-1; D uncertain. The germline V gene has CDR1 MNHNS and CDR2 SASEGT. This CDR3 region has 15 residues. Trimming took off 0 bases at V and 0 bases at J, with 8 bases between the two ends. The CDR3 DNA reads TGTGCCAGCAGTGAAGCCGAGACAATGAACACTGAAGCTTTCTTT. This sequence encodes CASSEAETMNTEAFF.

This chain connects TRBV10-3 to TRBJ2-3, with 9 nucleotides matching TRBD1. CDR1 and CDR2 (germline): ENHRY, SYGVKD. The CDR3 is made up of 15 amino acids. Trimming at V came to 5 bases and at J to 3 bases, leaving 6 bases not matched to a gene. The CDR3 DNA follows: TGTGCCATCAGTCGGACAGGGGAGGGGACAGATACGCAGTATTTT. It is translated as CAISRTGEGTDTQYF.

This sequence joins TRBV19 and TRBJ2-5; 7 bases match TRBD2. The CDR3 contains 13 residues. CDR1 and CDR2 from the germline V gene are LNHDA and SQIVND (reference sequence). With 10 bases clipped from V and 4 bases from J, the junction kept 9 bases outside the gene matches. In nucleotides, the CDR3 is TGTGCCACCGGAGCGGGGACTGGAGAGACCCAGTACTTC. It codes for CATGAGTGETQYF. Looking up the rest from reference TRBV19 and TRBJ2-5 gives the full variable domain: DGGITQSPKYLFRKEGQNVTLSCEQNLNHDAMYWYRQDPGQGLRLIYYSQIVNDFQKGDIAEGYSVSREKKESFPLTVTSAQKNPTAFYLCATGAGTGETQYFGPGTRLLVL.